This T cell receptor (beta chain) comes out of a study of ipilimumab plus nivolumab after autologous stem cell transplantation. Per the germline V gene, CDR1 is MGHRA and CDR2 is YSYEKL. The CDR3 extends over 16 amino acids. Trimming removed 2 bases from V and 4 bases from J, with 14 bases in between. Sequencing was performed with immunoSEQ multiplex PCR; in TCRdb, only in-frame clones are kept and a portion is missing. The data hold some 87,000 clones, with 75% to 85% observed a single time. The sequencing here drew on PBMCs, taken in a trial of ipilimumab plus nivolumab as post-transplant consolidation. The gene calls are TRBV4-1 and TRBJ1-4; D not resolved. The receptor was isolated from a male donor with diffuse large B-cell lymphoma. The chain's CDR3 is CASSQRRGPLNEKLFF. CDR3 nucleotide sequence: TGCGCCAGCAGCCAACGGCGAGGGCCACTTAATGAAAAACTGTTTTTT.